What follows describes a single T cell receptor (beta chain). What it binds is unknown. V lost 0 bases and J lost 3, with 12 bases in between. CDR3 length: 15 residues. CDR1 is SGHTA and CDR2 is FQGNSA in the germline V gene. 60 Vbeta and 13 Jbeta primers were used in PCR. Generated by immunoSEQ multiplex PCR, the TCRdb table keeps only in-frame clones and is missing some. The table for this sample gives 70,000 or so clones. The data originate from a study of cytomegalovirus exposure and HLA in healthy donors. Turning to the study itself: HLA-typed donors were the source of around 87 million unique TCRs, which an early data release held. Researchers found that about 84% of under 450 genotyped donors fell within the Caucasian-associated ancestry cluster.

Study findings and constraints: Presence/absence analyses assumed roughly uniform sequencing depth across donors, which may not hold.

V usage is TRBV7-2 and J usage is TRBJ2-7, with D maybe TRBD2 (5 bases). The clonotype originates from a man in his forties in good health and CMV-seronegative. Sequenced input: PBMCs. The CDR3 sequence is CASSLALEGYYEQYF. In DNA form, the CDR3 reads TGTGCCAGCAGCTTAGCGCTAGAGGGATACTACGAGCAGTACTTC.